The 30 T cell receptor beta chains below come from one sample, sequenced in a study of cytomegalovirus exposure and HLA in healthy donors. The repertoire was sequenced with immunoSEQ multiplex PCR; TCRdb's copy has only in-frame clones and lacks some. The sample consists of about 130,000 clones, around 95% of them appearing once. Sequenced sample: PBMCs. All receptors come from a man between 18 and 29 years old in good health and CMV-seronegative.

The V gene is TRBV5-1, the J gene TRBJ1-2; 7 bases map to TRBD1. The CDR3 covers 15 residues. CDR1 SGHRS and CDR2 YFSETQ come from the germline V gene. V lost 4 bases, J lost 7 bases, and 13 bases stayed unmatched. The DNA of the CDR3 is TGCGCCAGCAGCGATCGGGACAGTCAAGGGGGTGGCTACACCTTC. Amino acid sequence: CASSDRDSQGGGYTF.

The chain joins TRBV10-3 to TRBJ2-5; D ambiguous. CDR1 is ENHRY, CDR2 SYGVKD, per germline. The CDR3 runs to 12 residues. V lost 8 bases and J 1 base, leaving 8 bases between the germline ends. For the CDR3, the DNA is TGTGCCATCGCGGTTGGCCAAGAGACCCAGTACTTC. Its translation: CAIAVGQETQYF.

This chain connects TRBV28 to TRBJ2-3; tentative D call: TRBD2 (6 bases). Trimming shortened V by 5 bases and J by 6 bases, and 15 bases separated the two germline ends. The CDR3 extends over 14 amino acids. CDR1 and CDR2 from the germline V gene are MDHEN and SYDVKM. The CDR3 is CASSPSEGLDTQYF. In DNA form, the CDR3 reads TGTGCCAGCAGTCCTTCGGAGGGCCTGGATACGCAGTATTTT.

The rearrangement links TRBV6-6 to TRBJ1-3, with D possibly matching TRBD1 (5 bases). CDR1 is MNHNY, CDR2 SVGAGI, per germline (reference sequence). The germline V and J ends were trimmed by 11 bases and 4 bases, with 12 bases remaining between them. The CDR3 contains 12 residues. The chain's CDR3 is CALGGFGNTIYF. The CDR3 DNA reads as TGTGCCCTCGGGGGGTTCGGAAACACCATATATTTT.

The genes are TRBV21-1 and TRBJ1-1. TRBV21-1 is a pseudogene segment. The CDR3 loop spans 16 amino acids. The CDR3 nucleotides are TGTGCCAGCAGCACCCCTATCCCCCGGGGATACACTGAAGCTTTCTTT. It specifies CASSTPIPRGYTEAFF.

For the CDR3, the DNA is TGTGCCTGGATCAGAAGGGACAGGGCATATGGCTACACCTTC. Protein sequence: CAWIRRDRAYGYTF. This sequence joins TRBV30 and TRBJ1-2; the match to TRBD1 covers 9 bases. Germline V gives CDR1 GTSNPN, CDR2 SVGIG (reference sequence). The CDR3 is 14 amino acids. V shed 4 bases, J shed 5 bases, and the junction held 8 bases outside the gene matches.

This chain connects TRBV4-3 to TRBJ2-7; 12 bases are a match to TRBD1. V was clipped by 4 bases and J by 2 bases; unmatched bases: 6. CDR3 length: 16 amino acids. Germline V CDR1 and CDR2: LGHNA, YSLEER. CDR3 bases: TGCGCCAGCAGCCGGGACAGGGGGCAGGTGGCCTACGAGCAGTACTTC. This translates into CASSRDRGQVAYEQYF.

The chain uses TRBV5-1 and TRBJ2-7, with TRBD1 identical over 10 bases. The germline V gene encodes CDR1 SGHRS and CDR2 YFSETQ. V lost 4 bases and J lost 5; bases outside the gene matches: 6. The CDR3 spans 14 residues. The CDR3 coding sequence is TGCGCCAGCAGCCTCCGGGACAGGGGTGACGAGCAGTACTTC. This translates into CASSLRDRGDEQYF.

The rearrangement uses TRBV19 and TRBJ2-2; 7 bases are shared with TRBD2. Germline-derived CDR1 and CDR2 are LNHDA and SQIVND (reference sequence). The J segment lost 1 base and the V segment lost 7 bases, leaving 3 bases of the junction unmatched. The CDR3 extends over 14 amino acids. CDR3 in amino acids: CASNSGLNTGELFF. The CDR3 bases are TGTGCCAGTAATAGCGGGCTGAACACCGGGGAGCTGTTTTTT.

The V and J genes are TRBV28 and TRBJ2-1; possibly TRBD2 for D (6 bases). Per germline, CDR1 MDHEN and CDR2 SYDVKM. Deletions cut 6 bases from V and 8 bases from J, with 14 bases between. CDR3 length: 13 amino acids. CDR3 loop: CASREGFLYEQFF. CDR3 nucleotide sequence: TGTGCCAGCAGGGAGGGGTTCTTATATGAGCAGTTCTTC.

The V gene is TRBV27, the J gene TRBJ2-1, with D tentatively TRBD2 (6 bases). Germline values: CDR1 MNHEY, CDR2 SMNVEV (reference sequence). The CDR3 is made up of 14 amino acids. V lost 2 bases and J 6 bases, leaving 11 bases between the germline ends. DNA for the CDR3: TGTGCCAGCAGTTTACCTAGCGCGCGCAATGAGCAGTTCTTC. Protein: CASSLPSARNEQFF.

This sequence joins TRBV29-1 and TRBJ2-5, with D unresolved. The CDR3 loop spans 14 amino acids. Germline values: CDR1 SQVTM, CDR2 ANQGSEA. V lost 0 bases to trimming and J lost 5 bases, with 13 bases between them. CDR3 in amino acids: CSVEDPRKRETQYF. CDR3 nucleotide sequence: TGCAGCGTTGAAGATCCGAGGAAAAGGGAGACCCAGTACTTC.

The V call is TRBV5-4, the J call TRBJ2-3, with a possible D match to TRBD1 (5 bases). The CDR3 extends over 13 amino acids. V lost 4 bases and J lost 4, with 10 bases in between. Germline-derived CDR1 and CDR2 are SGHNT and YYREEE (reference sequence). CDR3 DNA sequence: TGTGCCAGCAGCCAGGGTCTAGCAGATACGCAGTATTTT. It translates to CASSQGLADTQYF.

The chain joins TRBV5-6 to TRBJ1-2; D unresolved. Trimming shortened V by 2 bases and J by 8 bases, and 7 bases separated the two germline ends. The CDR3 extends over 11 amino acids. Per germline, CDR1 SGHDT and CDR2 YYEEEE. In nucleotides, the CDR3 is TGTGCCAGCAGCTTACAATCCGGCTACACCTTC. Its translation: CASSLQSGYTF.

The CDR3 nucleotides read TGTGCCAGCGGCGGACCGGGACAGGGGATAGATACGCAGTATTTT. This gives the protein CASGGPGQGIDTQYF. The gene calls are TRBV7-6 and TRBJ2-3; TRBD1 matches 10 bases. V gave up 8 bases and J gave up 5 bases; unmatched junction bases: 10. The CDR3 spans 15 residues. CDR1 is SGHVS, CDR2 FNYEAQ, per germline. The full variable domain, its missing parts supplied by reference TRBV7-6 and TRBJ2-3, is GAGVSQSPRYKVTKRGQDVALRCDPISGHVSLYWYRQALGQGPEFLTYFNYEAQQDKSGLPNDRFSAERPEGSISTLTIQRTEQRDSAMYRCASGGPGQGIDTQYFGPGTRLTVL.

The CDR3 bases are TGTGCCAGCAGTTTAGGCCCCCGGGTTTTCGACTACACCTTC. Translation gives CASSLGPRVFDYTF. The chain joins TRBV28 to TRBJ1-2, with unresolved D. CDR1 and CDR2 (germline): MDHEN, SYDVKM. This CDR3 is 14 amino acids long. The germline V and J ends were trimmed by 2 bases and 10 bases, with 17 bases remaining between them.

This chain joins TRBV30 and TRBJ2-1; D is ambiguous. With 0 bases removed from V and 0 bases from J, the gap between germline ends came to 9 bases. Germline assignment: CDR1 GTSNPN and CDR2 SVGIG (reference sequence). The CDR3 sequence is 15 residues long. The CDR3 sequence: CAWSVGPSSYNEQFF. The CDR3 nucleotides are TGTGCCTGGAGTGTTGGGCCGAGCTCCTACAATGAGCAGTTCTTC.

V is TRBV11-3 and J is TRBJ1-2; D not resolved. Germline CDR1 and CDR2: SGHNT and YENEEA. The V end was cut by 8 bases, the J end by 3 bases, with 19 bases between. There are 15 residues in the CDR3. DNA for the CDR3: TGTGCCAGCTCCTTCGGGAGGTTCGGTGACTATGGCTACACCTTC. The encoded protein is CASSFGRFGDYGYTF. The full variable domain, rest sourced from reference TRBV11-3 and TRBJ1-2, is EAGVVQSPRYKIIEKKQPVAFWCNPISGHNTLYWYLQNLGQGPELLIRYENEEAVDDSQLPKDRFSAERLKGVDSTLKIQPAELGDSAVYLCASSFGRFGDYGYTFGSGTRLTVV.

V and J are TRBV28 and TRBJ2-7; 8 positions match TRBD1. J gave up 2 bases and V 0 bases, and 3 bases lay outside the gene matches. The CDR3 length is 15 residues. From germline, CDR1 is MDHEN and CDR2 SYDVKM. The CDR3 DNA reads TGTGCCAGCAGTTTATGGGGGACAGGTGCCTACGAGCAGTACTTC. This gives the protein CASSLWGTGAYEQYF.

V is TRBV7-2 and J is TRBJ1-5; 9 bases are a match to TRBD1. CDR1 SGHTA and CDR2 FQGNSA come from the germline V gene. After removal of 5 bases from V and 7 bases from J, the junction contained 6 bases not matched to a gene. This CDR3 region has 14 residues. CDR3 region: CASSQDRGGQPQHF. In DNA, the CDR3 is TGTGCCAGCAGCCAGGACAGGGGTGGCCAGCCCCAGCATTTT.

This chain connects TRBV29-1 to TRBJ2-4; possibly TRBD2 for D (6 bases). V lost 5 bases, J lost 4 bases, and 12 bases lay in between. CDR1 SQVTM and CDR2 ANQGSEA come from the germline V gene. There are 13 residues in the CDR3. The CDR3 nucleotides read TGCAGCGTTCCGATTGCGGGGAAAAACATTCAGTACTTC. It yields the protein CSVPIAGKNIQYF. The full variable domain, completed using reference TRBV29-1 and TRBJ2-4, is SAVISQKPSRDICQRGTSLTIQCQVDSQVTMMFWYRQQPGQSLTLIATANQGSEATYESGFVIDKFPISRPNLTFSTLTVSNMSPEDSSIYLCSVPIAGKNIQYFGAGTRLSVL.

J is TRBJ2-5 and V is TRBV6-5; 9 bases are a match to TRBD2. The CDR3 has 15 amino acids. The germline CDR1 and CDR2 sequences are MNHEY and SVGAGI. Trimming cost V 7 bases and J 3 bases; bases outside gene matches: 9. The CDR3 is CASKNSGSAEETQYF. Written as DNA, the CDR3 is TGTGCCAGCAAAAATAGCGGGAGTGCCGAAGAGACCCAGTACTTC.

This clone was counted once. CDR3 protein: CASSPTSGRAGEQFF. The CDR3 nucleotides read TGTGCCAGCAGTCCTACTAGCGGGAGGGCCGGTGAGCAGTTCTTC. The J gene is TRBJ2-1, the V gene TRBV7-3; 13 nucleotides align to TRBD2. The junction had 8 bases not matched to a gene; V was cut back by 6 bases and J by 9 bases. Looked up from germline, CDR1 is SGHTA and CDR2 is FQGTGA. This CDR3 is built from 15 residues.

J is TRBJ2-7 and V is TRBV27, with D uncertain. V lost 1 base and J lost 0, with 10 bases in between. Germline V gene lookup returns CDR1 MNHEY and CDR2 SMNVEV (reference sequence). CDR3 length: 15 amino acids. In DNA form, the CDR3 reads TGTGCCAGCAGTTTATATGAGGCTAGCTCCTACGAGCAGTACTTC. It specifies CASSLYEASSYEQYF.

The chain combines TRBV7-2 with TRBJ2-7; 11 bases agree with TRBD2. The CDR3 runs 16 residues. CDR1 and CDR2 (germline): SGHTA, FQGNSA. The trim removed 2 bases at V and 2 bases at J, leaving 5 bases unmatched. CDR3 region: CASSLRTSGFTYEQYF. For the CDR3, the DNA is TGTGCCAGCAGCTTAAGGACTAGCGGGTTCACCTACGAGCAGTACTTC.

The CDR3 is CASMTGGVDNEQFF. In nucleotides, the CDR3 is TGCGCCAGCATGACGGGAGGAGTTGACAATGAGCAGTTCTTC. This chain connects TRBV5-1 to TRBJ2-1; the match to TRBD2 covers 7 bases. This CDR3 is 14 amino acids long. Trimming at V came to 6 bases and at J to 5 bases, leaving 8 bases not matched to a gene. Per the germline V gene, CDR1 is SGHRS and CDR2 is YFSETQ. Combining the CDR3 with reference TRBV5-1 and TRBJ2-1 gives the whole variable domain KAGVTQTPRYLIKTRGQQVTLSCSPISGHRSVSWYQQTPGQGLQFLFEYFSETQRNKGNFPGRFSGRQFSNSRSEMNVSTLELGDSALYLCASMTGGVDNEQFFGPGTRLTVL.

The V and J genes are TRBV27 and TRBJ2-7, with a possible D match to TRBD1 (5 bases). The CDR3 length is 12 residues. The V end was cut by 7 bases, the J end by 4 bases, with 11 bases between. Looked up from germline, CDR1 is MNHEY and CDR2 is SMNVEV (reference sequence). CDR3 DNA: TGTGCCAGCATCCTGGGGCCGTACGAGCAGTACTTC. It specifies CASILGPYEQYF.

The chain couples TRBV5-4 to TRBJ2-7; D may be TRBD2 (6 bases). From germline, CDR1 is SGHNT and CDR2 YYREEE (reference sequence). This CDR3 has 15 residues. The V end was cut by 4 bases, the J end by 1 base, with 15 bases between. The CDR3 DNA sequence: TGTGCCAGCAGCCCCCACGGGGGAGTGTCCTACGAGCAGTACTTC. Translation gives CASSPHGGVSYEQYF.

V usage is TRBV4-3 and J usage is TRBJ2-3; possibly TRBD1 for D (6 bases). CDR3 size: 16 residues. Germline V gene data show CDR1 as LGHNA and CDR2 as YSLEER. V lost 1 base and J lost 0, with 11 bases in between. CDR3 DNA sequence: TGCGCCAGCAGCCAAGGGACAGACCTTAGCACAGATACGCAGTATTTT. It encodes CASSQGTDLSTDTQYF.

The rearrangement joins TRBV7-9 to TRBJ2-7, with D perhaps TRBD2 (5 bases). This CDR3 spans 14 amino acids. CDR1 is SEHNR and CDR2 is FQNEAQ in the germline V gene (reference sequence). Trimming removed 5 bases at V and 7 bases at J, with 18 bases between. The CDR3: CASSAPRAWEEQYF. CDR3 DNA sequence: TGTGCCAGCAGCGCGCCCAGAGCCTGGGAGGAGCAGTACTTC.